This entry features one T cell receptor beta chain sequence. The CDR3 is made up of 15 amino acids. Trimming left V 6 bases short and J 5 bases short, with 19 bases between. Germline CDR1 is LNHDA and CDR2 is SQIVND (reference sequence). Sequencing used immunoSEQ multiplex PCR; TCRdb keeps in-frame clones, though not all of them. The table lists roughly 120,000 clones, about 87% of them singletons. The data were obtained in a study of T cell responses to AZD1222 COVID-19 vaccine. Turning to the study itself: Pooled samples include second doses given at about 4 or 12 weeks.

This rearrangement joins TRBV19 to TRBJ2-5, with D perhaps matching TRBD1 or TRBD2 (6 bases each). The sequence came from an adult in good health. The sequencing used peripheral blood, collected on day 0 of AZD1222 vaccination. CDR3 region: CASSSVGGLVETQYF. DNA of the CDR3: TGTGCCAGTAGCAGCGTCGGGGGCCTTGTTGAGACCCAGTACTTC.